These 13 T cell receptor beta chains were sequenced from one sample in a study of T cells after yellow fever vaccination. Each CDR3 protein gets one entry after TCRdb re-called the 5' RACE reads with MiXCR. This table has about 370,000 distinct CDR3 sequences, around a tenth appearing once. This sample comprised PBMCs, obtained on the day of the first yellow fever vaccination. The source is a man aged 18-30 years who received the YFV17D yellow fever vaccine.

This clonotype has just a few counts. The chain links TRBV7-8 to TRBJ1-2; a possible D gene is TRBD1 (5 bases). The germline CDR1 and CDR2 sequences are SGHVS and FQNEAQ. This CDR3 spans 15 amino acids. The V and J ends lost 5 bases and 6 bases respectively, with 19 bases between them. CDR3: CASSPTARREHGYTF. In DNA form, the CDR3 reads TGTGCCAGCAGCCCAACCGCCCGCAGGGAACATGGCTACACCTTC.

This clonotype was recorded a few times. This sequence joins TRBV7-8 and TRBJ1-4; TRBD1 matches 8 bases. CDR1 SGHVS and CDR2 FQNEAQ come from the germline V gene. This CDR3 comprises 14 residues. Trimming at V came to 5 bases and at J to 8 bases, leaving 7 bases not matched to a gene. This CDR3 is CASSATGTGEKLFF. The CDR3, as DNA: TGTGCCAGCAGCGCCACAGGGACAGGAGAAAAACTGTTTTTT.

The rearrangement uses TRBV18 and TRBJ2-3; D perhaps matches TRBD2 (6 bases). Germline V lookup: CDR1 KGHSH, CDR2 LQKENI. The CDR3 covers 15 residues. V was shortened by 3 bases and J by 3 bases, with 13 bases between the two germline ends. CDR3 region: CASSPVLAGTDTQYF. The CDR3 region has the DNA TGTGCCAGCTCACCGGTACTGGCGGGGACAGATACGCAGTATTTT. The complete variable domain, with remaining parts taken from reference TRBV18 and TRBJ2-3, reads NAGVMQNPRHLVRRRGQEARLRCSPMKGHSHVYWYRQLPEEGLKFMVYLQKENIIDESGMPKERFSAEFPKEGPSILRIQQVVRGDSAAYFCASSPVLAGTDTQYFGPGTRLTVL.

Many counts were recorded for this clonotype. The chain couples TRBV6-1 to TRBJ1-2; D may be TRBD1 (5 bases). This CDR3 is built from 13 residues. Per the germline V gene, CDR1 is MNHNS and CDR2 is SASEGT. V lost 5 bases and J lost 2, with 9 bases in between. CDR3 residues: CASSRDSNYGYTF. Here the CDR3 DNA reads TGTGCCAGCAGTCGCGACAGCAACTATGGCTACACCTTC.

This clonotype occurred a few times. This sequence joins TRBV20-1 and TRBJ1-6; the D is unclear. The CDR3 totals 13 residues. From germline, CDR1 is DFQATT and CDR2 SNEGSKA (reference sequence). V was pared by 5 bases and J by 10 bases, with 15 bases between. In DNA form, the CDR3 reads TGCAGTGCTCCGGAAGGAGCAGTCTCACCCCTCCACTTT. Its translation is CSAPEGAVSPLHF.

The genes are TRBV6-2 or TRBV6-3 and TRBJ2-5; no definite D call. The CDR3 length is 13 residues. Trimming stripped 7 bases from V and 4 bases from J, with 13 bases between. CDR1 and CDR2 (germline): MNHEY, SVGEGT. The CDR3 is CASTEDGLETQYF. CDR3 in DNA: TGTGCCAGCACCGAGGACGGGCTAGAGACCCAGTACTTC.

A few counts support this clonotype. The chain has TRBV4-3 and TRBJ2-3, with D maybe TRBD2 (6 bases). This CDR3 has 16 amino acids. Trimming pared 1 base from V and 4 bases from J, leaving 15 bases between. CDR1 and CDR2 from the germline V gene are LGHNA and YSLEER. The CDR3 nucleotides are TGCGCCAGCAGCCAAGTGGAGACTAGAATCGCAGATACGCAGTATTTT. Translated: CASSQVETRIADTQYF.

This clonotype was picked up many times. V gene TRBV5-1 combines with J gene TRBJ2-1, with 10 bases that match TRBD2. Unmatched junction bases numbered 1, after V lost 0 bases and J lost 1 base. Germline V gives CDR1 SGHRS, CDR2 YFSETQ. The CDR3 is 16 residues long. The CDR3 DNA is TGCGCCAGCAGCTTGGTAGCGGGGGGATCCTACAATGAGCAGTTCTTC. It translates to CASSLVAGGSYNEQFF.

This chain links TRBV4-3 with TRBJ1-1; D perhaps matches TRBD1 (5 bases). Germline-derived CDR1 and CDR2 are LGHNA and YSLEER. The V end was cut by 6 bases, the J end by 1 base, with 9 bases between. The CDR3 extends over 13 amino acids. The CDR3 protein is CASSRRENTEAFF. The CDR3 DNA reads as TGCGCCAGCAGTCGCAGGGAGAACACTGAAGCTTTCTTT.

This clonotype has a handful of counts. J is TRBJ1-4 and V is TRBV7-2, with a tentative D call TRBD1 (5 bases). Germline V gives CDR1 SGHTA, CDR2 FQGNSA. This CDR3 is 15 amino acids long. The V and J ends lost 0 bases and 7 bases respectively, with 12 bases between them. CDR3 nucleotides: TGTGCCAGCAGCTTAGCGGGGGGGAGGGGTGAAAAACTGTTTTTT. This translates into CASSLAGGRGEKLFF.

This clonotype has a handful of counts. This rearrangement joins TRBV3-1 to TRBJ1-1, with D possibly being TRBD1 (6 bases). Germline-derived CDR1 and CDR2 are LGHDT and YNNKEL (reference sequence). The V and J ends lost 11 bases and 1 base respectively, with 26 bases between them. The CDR3 totals 17 residues. CDR3 region: CASCLQSSGDWNTEAFF. In DNA, the CDR3 is TGTGCCTCCTGCCTTCAGAGTTCAGGGGATTGGAACACTGAAGCTTTCTTT.

The chain recombines TRBV14 with TRBJ2-5, with a tentative D call TRBD1 (5 bases). The CDR3 length is 16 residues. V shed 0 bases and J shed 0 bases, with 11 bases lying between them. The germline gives CDR1 SGHDN, CDR2 FVKESK. The CDR3 DNA is TGTGCCAGCAGCCAAGATTTGACAGCTTACCAAGAGACCCAGTACTTC. Translation: CASSQDLTAYQETQYF.

This clonotype was counted only a few times. This sequence joins TRBV21-1 and TRBJ2-1. TRBV21-1 corresponds to a pseudogene. The CDR3 is 18 amino acids. Here the CDR3 DNA reads TGTGCCAGCAGCAAAGCACGAAGTCGGGGATGCTCCTACAATGAGCAGTTCTTC. Translation gives CASSKARSRGCSYNEQFF.